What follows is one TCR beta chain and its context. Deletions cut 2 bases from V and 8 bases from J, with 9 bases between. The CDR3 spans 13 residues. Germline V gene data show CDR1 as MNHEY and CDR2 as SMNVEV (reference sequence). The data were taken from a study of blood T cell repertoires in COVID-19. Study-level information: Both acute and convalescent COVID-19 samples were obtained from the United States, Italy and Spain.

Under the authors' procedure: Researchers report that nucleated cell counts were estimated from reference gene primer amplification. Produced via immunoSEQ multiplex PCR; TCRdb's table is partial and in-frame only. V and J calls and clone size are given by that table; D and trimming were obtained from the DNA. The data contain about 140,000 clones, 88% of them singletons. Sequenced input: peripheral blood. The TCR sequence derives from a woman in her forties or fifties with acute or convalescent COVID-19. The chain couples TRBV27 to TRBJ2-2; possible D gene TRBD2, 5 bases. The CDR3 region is CASSLEREGELFF. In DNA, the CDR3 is TGTGCCAGCAGTTTAGAGAGGGAGGGGGAGCTGTTTTTT.